The T cell receptor (beta chain) under discussion was sequenced for a study of T cells in narcolepsy. Across the study: Healthy controls were enrolled alongside patients with narcolepsy type 1 or type 2.

Of note for this clone: The target antigen is unknown.

Here immunoSEQ multiplex PCR was the method, and the copy in TCRdb shows in-frame clones only, minus some. The data contain 15,000 to 20,000 clones, around 70% of them singletons. With 5 bases clipped from V and 0 bases from J, the junction kept 3 bases outside the gene matches. Germline CDR1 SEHNR, CDR2 FQNEAQ (reference sequence). The CDR3 covers 15 residues. Study-wide findings and caveats: HCRT-specific and TRIB2-specific autoreactive clonotypes appeared among same-patient CSF and blood CD4+ clonotypes. Autoreactive clonotypes reportedly recurred in blood of same and different patients, not controls.

This receptor was obtained from a human donor with narcolepsy. The V gene is TRBV7-9, the J gene TRBJ2-1; 8 nucleotides line up with TRBD2. The source material was CD45RA- memory CD8+ T cells from PBMCs. Here the CDR3 reads CASSNREGSYNEQFF. The CDR3 bases are TGTGCCAGCAGCAACCGGGAGGGCTCCTACAATGAGCAGTTCTTC.